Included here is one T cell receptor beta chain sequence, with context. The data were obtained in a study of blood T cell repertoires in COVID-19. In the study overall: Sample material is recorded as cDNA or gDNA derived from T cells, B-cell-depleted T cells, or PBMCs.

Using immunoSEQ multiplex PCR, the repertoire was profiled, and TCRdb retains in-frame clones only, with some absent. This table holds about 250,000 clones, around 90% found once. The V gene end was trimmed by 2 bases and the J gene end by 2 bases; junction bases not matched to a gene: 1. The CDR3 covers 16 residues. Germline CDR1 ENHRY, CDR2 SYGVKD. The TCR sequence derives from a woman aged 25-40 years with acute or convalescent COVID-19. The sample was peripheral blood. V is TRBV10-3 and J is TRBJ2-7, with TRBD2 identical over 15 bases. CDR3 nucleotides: TGTGCCATCAGTGAGGGACTAGCGGGAGGGCCCTACGAGCAGTACTTC. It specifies CAISEGLAGGPYEQYF.